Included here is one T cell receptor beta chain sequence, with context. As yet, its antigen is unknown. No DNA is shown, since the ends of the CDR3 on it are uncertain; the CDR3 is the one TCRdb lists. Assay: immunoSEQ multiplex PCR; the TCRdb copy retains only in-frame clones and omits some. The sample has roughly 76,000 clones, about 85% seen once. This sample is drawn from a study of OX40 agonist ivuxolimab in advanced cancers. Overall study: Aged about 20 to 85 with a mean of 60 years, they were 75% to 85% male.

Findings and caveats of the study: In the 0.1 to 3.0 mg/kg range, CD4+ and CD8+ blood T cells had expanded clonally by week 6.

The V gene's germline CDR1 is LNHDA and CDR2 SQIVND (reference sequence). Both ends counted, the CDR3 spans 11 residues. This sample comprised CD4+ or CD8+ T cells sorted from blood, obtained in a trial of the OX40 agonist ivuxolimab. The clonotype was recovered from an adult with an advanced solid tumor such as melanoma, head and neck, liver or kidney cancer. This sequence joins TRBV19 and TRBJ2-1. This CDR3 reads CVPAISTQQFF.